Listed below are T cell receptor beta chains from one sample, sequenced in a study of spatial heterogeneity in lung cancer. One entry per CDR3 protein, called by TCRdb with MiXCR from the 5' RACE reads. The sample yields some 100,000 distinct CDR3 sequences, about an eighth seen once. Sequencing was performed on PBMCs, taken at surgery. The origin of the receptors is a male donor with early-stage non-small cell lung cancer. The CDR3 runs from the conserved cysteine through the conserved F or W. A D gene is named only where the DNA matches it firmly. Clone size is stated in some rows and not others, as once, few, many or a class when expanded.

D	J	length	size	V	CDR3	DNA
NA	TRBJ1-3	14	many	TRBV29-1	CSAGTDSSGNTIYF	TGCAGCGCTGGGACCGACAGCTCTGGAAACACCATATATTTT
NA	TRBJ2-3	12	many	TRBV7-9	CASSSFPHTQYF	TGTGCCAGCAGCTCCTTTCCCCATACGCAGTATTTT
NA	TRBJ2-1	12	many	TRBV7-9	CASSLVGNEQFF	TGTGCCAGCAGCTTAGTGGGCAATGAGCAGTTCTTC
NA	TRBJ2-7	14	NA	TRBV7-8	CASSLGRASYEQYF	TGTGCCAGCAGCTTGGGCAGGGCGTCCTACGAGCAGTACTTC
TRBD1	TRBJ1-1	15	NA	TRBV4-3	CASSQEGARNTEAFF	TGCGCCAGCAGCCAGGAGGGGGCGAGGAACACTGAAGCTTTCTTT
NA	TRBJ1-1	14	NA	TRBV30	CASDGITGNTEAFF	TGTGCCTCTGATGGGATTACCGGGAACACTGAAGCTTTCTTT
NA	TRBJ2-1	16	few	TRBV11-3	CASSLGTERRYNEQFF	TGTGCCAGCAGCTTAGGAACGGAGCGGAGATACAATGAGCAGTTCTTC
NA	TRBJ1-5	15	few	TRBV19	CASSALQGVGQPQHF	TGTGCCAGTAGTGCCCTACAGGGTGTAGGTCAGCCCCAGCATTTT
TRBD1	TRBJ1-1	15	NA	TRBV28	CASSLRQGINTEAFF	TGTGCCAGCAGTTTACGACAGGGGATTAACACTGAAGCTTTCTTT
NA	TRBJ1-1	14	few	TRBV7-9	CASSLAQVFTEAFF	TGTGCCAGCAGCTTAGCGCAAGTCTTCACTGAAGCTTTCTTT
TRBD1	TRBJ1-1	17	NA	TRBV27	CASSLSGGQRLNTEAFF	TGTGCCAGCAGTTTATCGGGGGGACAGAGGTTGAACACTGAAGCTTTCTTT
NA	TRBJ2-3	17	NA	TRBV2	CASRAPQTRPLTDTQYF	TGTGCCAGCAGGGCACCGCAGACTAGGCCCCTCACAGATACGCAGTATTTT
TRBD1	TRBJ2-1	14	many	TRBV5-6	CASKGWTGGGEQFF	TGTGCCAGCAAGGGCTGGACAGGGGGGGGCGAGCAGTTCTTC
NA	TRBJ2-1	18	NA	TRBV5-1	CASSLAQNRYSVYNEQFF	TGCGCCAGCAGCTTGGCTCAAAATCGTTATTCAGTATACAATGAGCAGTTCTTC
NA	TRBJ2-2	15	few	TRBV28	CASSQEDPSVGELFF	TGTGCCAGCAGCCAGGAGGACCCCTCCGTCGGGGAGCTGTTTTTT
NA	TRBJ2-1	14	few	TRBV11-3	CASSLDSFQGQQFF	TGTGCCAGCAGCTTAGATTCGTTTCAGGGACAGCAGTTCTTC
TRBD1	TRBJ2-5	14	many	TRBV5-1	CASSARDSSETQYF	TGCGCCAGCAGCGCCCGGGACAGCAGTGAGACCCAGTACTTC
NA	TRBJ1-5	14	NA	TRBV4-2	CASSQEAANQPQHF	TGTGCCAGCAGCCAAGAGGCTGCCAATCAGCCCCAGCATTTT
TRBD1	TRBJ2-7	16	NA	TRBV7-2	CASSLGGQTSSYEQYF	TGTGCCAGCAGCTTAGGGGGACAGACGAGCTCCTACGAGCAGTACTTC
TRBD1	TRBJ2-7	14	many	TRBV5-1	CASTSGTGGREQYF	TGCGCCAGCACATCTGGGACAGGGGGAAGGGAGCAGTACTTC
NA	TRBJ1-6	15	few	TRBV12-3/TRBV12-4	CASSFRPRGDSPLHF	TGTGCCAGCAGTTTCAGGCCCAGGGGTGATTCACCCCTCCACTTT
TRBD2	TRBJ2-1	15	few	TRBV4-2	CASSHGAGEGNEQFF	TGTGCCAGCAGCCACGGAGCGGGAGAGGGGAATGAGCAGTTCTTC
TRBD1	TRBJ1-2	16	few	TRBV27	CASSLVAPRQGYGYTF	TGTGCCAGCAGTTTAGTGGCCCCCCGACAGGGTTATGGCTACACCTTC
TRBD2	TRBJ2-3	15	many	TRBV2	CASSEGLGFTDTQYF	TGTGCCAGCAGTGAGGGACTAGGATTCACAGATACGCAGTATTTT
NA	TRBJ2-1	14	few	TRBV2	CASSVRGRYNEQFF	TGTGCCAGCAGTGTTCGGGGCCGATACAATGAGCAGTTCTTC
NA	TRBJ1-1	13	few	TRBV7-9	CASSLEGDRGAFF	TGTGCCAGCAGCTTAGAGGGAGACAGAGGGGCTTTCTTT
TRBD2	TRBJ2-7	14	many	TRBV3-1	CASSHRAGGHEQYF	TGTGCCAGCAGCCACCGAGCGGGAGGCCACGAGCAGTACTTC
NA	TRBJ2-6	15	few	TRBV5-1	CASSLGASGANVLTF	TGCGCCAGCAGCTTGGGGGCCTCTGGGGCCAACGTCCTGACTTTC
TRBD2	TRBJ2-7	13	NA	TRBV29-1	CSVSSGVSYEQYF	TGCAGCGTCTCTAGCGGCGTCTCCTACGAGCAGTACTTC
NA	TRBJ1-5	14	NA	TRBV18	CASSSMGSNQPQHF	TGTGCCAGCTCATCCATGGGTAGCAATCAGCCCCAGCATTTT
NA	TRBJ2-3	12	NA	TRBV7-2	CASSTHRGSQYF	TGTGCCAGCAGCACTCATCGGGGGTCGCAGTATTTT
TRBD2	TRBJ2-2	15	NA	TRBV7-3	CASSLLAGEAGELFF	TGTGCCAGCAGCTTACTAGCGGGAGAGGCCGGGGAGCTGTTTTTT
NA	TRBJ2-1	14	many	TRBV20-1	CSARDAGQTNEQFF	TGCAGTGCTAGAGATGCTGGGCAGACCAATGAGCAGTTCTTC
TRBD2	TRBJ2-3	17	NA	TRBV20-1	CSATSGLAGGPTDTQYF	TGCAGTGCTACCTCAGGACTAGCGGGAGGTCCTACAGATACGCAGTATTTT
NA	TRBJ2-7	17	many	TRBV7-9	CASLLRNSRTGHYEQYF	TGTGCCAGCCTTCTTAGGAATAGCAGGACCGGCCACTACGAGCAGTACTTC
TRBD2	TRBJ2-1	17	NA	TRBV20-1	CSARGLAGGLMRNEQFF	TGCAGTGCTAGAGGGCTAGCGGGAGGGCTAATGCGGAATGAGCAGTTCTTC
NA	TRBJ2-1	12	NA	TRBV7-8	CASSLMGNEQFF	TGTGCCAGCAGCTTAATGGGGAATGAGCAGTTCTTC
TRBD1	TRBJ1-5	13	many	TRBV19	CASSRDRGQPQHF	TGTGCCAGTAGTAGGGACAGGGGTCAGCCCCAGCATTTT
TRBD1	TRBJ2-2	15	NA	TRBV5-1	CASAPGTGRTGELFF	TGCGCCAGCGCTCCCGGGACAGGGCGGACCGGGGAGCTGTTTTTT
NA	TRBJ2-5	14	NA	TRBV3-1	CASSQDERLETQYF	TGTGCCAGCAGCCAAGATGAGCGACTAGAGACCCAGTACTTC
NA	TRBJ1-2	17	NA	TRBV3-1	CASSQVKNGLTYYGYTF	TGTGCCAGCAGCCAAGTCAAGAATGGCCTAACTTACTATGGCTACACCTTC
NA	TRBJ2-7	14	few	TRBV28	CASTYPPDSYEQYF	TGTGCCAGCACCTATCCCCCGGATTCCTACGAGCAGTACTTC
NA	TRBJ2-1	14	NA	TRBV20-1	CSARNTGGTNEQFF	TGCAGTGCTAGGAACACCGGAGGTACCAATGAGCAGTTCTTC
TRBD1	TRBJ2-1	15	few	TRBV19	CASSQGPLEHNEQFF	TGTGCCAGTTCACAGGGGCCCCTCGAACACAATGAGCAGTTCTTC
NA	TRBJ1-1	15	NA	TRBV4-2	CASSPRQFYNTEAFF	TGTGCCAGCAGCCCTAGACAGTTTTATAACACTGAAGCTTTCTTT
TRBD2	TRBJ2-5	13	few	TRBV6-2/TRBV6-3	CASRTGGPLVQYF	TGTGCCAGCAGGACGGGGGGGCCATTGGTACAGTACTTC
NA	TRBJ2-7	13	NA	TRBV7-3	CASSQTASYEQYF	TGTGCCAGCAGTCAGACAGCCTCCTACGAGCAGTACTTC
TRBD2	TRBJ2-3	14	few	TRBV7-3	CASSNSNSGRTQYF	TGTGCCAGCAGCAACTCAAATAGCGGGAGAACGCAGTATTTT
NA	TRBJ2-3	15	few	TRBV7-9	CASRETREVTDTQYF	TGTGCCAGCAGAGAAACTAGGGAGGTCACAGATACGCAGTATTTT
NA	TRBJ2-3	15	NA	TRBV10-3	CAISESQDYTDTQYF	TGTGCCATCAGTGAGTCGCAGGACTACACAGATACGCAGTATTTT
NA	TRBJ2-7	15	many	TRBV9	CASSVADAVPYEQYF	TGTGCCAGCAGCGTAGCTGATGCGGTACCCTACGAGCAGTACTTC